The sequence of this T cell receptor beta chain was determined in a study of blood T cell repertoires in COVID-19. The wider study: Acute and convalescent COVID-19 samples came from the United States, Italy and Spain.

In germline, CDR1 is MNHEY, CDR2 SVGEGT. Deletions cut 5 bases from V and 4 bases from J, with 9 bases between. This CDR3 region has 13 residues. There are a few counts of this clone. Produced via immunoSEQ multiplex PCR; TCRdb's table is partial and in-frame only. The sample shows around 100,000 clones, more than 65% of them seen only once. The rearrangement uses TRBV6-2 or TRBV6-3 and TRBJ1-5; D remains ambiguous. The sequenced sample was peripheral blood. This TCR came from a woman in her seventies with acute or convalescent COVID-19. The CDR3, as DNA: TGTGCCAGCAGTCGGGAGGTTAATCAGCCCCAGCATTTT. Protein product: CASSREVNQPQHF.